A selection of T cell receptor beta chains follows, all from one sample in a study of blood T cell repertoires in COVID-19. Libraries were prepared by immunoSEQ multiplex PCR; TCRdb keeps only in-frame clonotypes and omits some of them. The repertoire holds 300,000 to 400,000 clones, with around 83% as singletons. The sequenced material came from peripheral blood. These receptors were taken from a man aged 30-40 years with active or convalescent COVID-19. Each CDR3 is given with its conserved first and last residue. Each record gives: clone size, J gene, D gene, V gene, CDR3 protein, CDR3 DNA. D genes are given only for firm matches. Size is stated for part of the rows, as once, few or many counts, or as a class when the clone is expanded.

NA TRBJ1-1 NA TRBV7-2 CASSLDRVEAFF TGTGCCAGCAGCTTAGACAGGGTTGAAGCTTTCTTT
NA TRBJ2-2 NA TRBV6-4 CASSQRDYTGELFF TGTGCCAGCAGTCAACGGGACTACACCGGGGAGCTGTTTTTT
NA TRBJ2-7 TRBD2 TRBV6-1 CASSEWTSGSSYEQYF TGTGCCAGCAGTGAGTGGACTAGCGGGAGCTCCTACGAGCAGTACTTC
NA TRBJ2-3 NA TRBV5-1 CASSLPHQRGDTQYF TGCGCCAGCAGCTTGCCCCATCAGAGAGGAGATACGCAGTATTTT
NA TRBJ2-7 TRBD2 TRBV9 CASSPRLAGAYEQYF TGTGCCAGCAGCCCGCGACTAGCGGGGGCCTACGAGCAGTACTTC
NA TRBJ2-5 TRBD2 TRBV15 CATSRGGSGRETQYF TGTGCCACCAGCAGGGGGGGGAGCGGGAGGGAGACCCAGTACTTC
NA TRBJ1-5 TRBD1 TRBV9 CASSSEGQGEPQHF TGTGCCAGCAGCTCTGAGGGACAGGGAGAGCCCCAGCATTTT
once TRBJ1-4 NA TRBV5-6 CASSYRARKLFF TGTGCCAGCAGCTACCGAGCGCGGAAACTGTTTTTT
NA TRBJ1-6 NA TRBV28 CASSLGQGGSPLHF TGTGCCAGCAGTTTAGGCCAGGGCGGCTCACCCCTCCACTTT
NA TRBJ1-2 NA TRBV7-2 CASSLARSNYGYTF TGTGCCAGCAGCTTAGCACGCAGTAACTATGGCTACACCTTC
NA TRBJ2-3 TRBD2 TRBV10-3 CAISDHSGRWADTQYF TGTGCCATCAGTGATCATAGCGGGAGATGGGCAGATACGCAGTATTTT
NA TRBJ2-1 TRBD2 TRBV6-6 CTGSFWGGAGEQFF TGTACCGGCTCCTTTTGGGGGGGAGCGGGTGAGCAGTTCTTC
NA TRBJ2-5 TRBD1 TRBV24-1 CATSGGTGMGETQYF TGTGCCACCAGTGGCGGGACAGGGATGGGAGAGACCCAGTACTTC
NA TRBJ1-1 NA TRBV18 CASSLYSLPGMNTEAFF TGTGCCAGCTCACTTTATTCCCTTCCGGGAATGAACACTGAAGCTTTCTTT
NA TRBJ2-7 NA TRBV7-2 CASSLPGSAYEQYF TGTGCCAGCAGCTTACCTGGTAGTGCTTACGAGCAGTACTTC
NA TRBJ2-7 NA TRBV2 CASRATGWGVEQYF TGTGCCAGCAGGGCGACAGGCTGGGGCGTCGAGCAGTACTTC
NA TRBJ2-3 NA TRBV5-1 CASSNQVTDTQYF TGCGCCAGCAGCAATCAGGTCACAGATACGCAGTATTTT
NA TRBJ1-6 TRBD1 TRBV15 CATSRVDRGNSPLHF TGTGCCACCAGCAGAGTCGACAGGGGTAATTCACCCCTCCACTTT
NA TRBJ2-5 TRBD1 TRBV11-3 CASSLDRGSIATQYF TGTGCCAGCAGCTTAGACAGGGGGAGCATTGCAACCCAGTACTTC
NA TRBJ1-3 NA TRBV15 CATTRTDSISENTIYF TGTGCCACCACACGTACGGACAGTATTTCGGAGAACACCATATATTTT
NA TRBJ2-3 TRBD2 TRBV9 CASSVALAGSTDTQYF TGTGCCAGCAGCGTAGCGCTAGCGGGGTCCACAGATACGCAGTATTTT
once TRBJ2-1 NA TRBV7-3 CASSLAWGPGNEQFF TGTGCCAGCAGCTTAGCCTGGGGGCCGGGCAATGAGCAGTTCTTC
NA TRBJ2-1 TRBD2 TRBV4-3 CASSQEPAGGPYNEQFF TGCGCCAGCAGCCAAGAGCCAGCGGGAGGTCCCTACAATGAGCAGTTCTTC
few TRBJ1-4 NA TRBV5-5 CASSLGGDSNEKLFF TGTGCCAGCAGCTTGGGCGGGGACTCTAATGAAAAACTGTTTTTT
NA TRBJ2-7 TRBD2 TRBV27 CASSPRTRLAGVAYEQYF TGTGCCAGCAGCCCCCGAACTCGACTAGCGGGAGTTGCCTACGAGCAGTACTTC
NA TRBJ1-6 NA TRBV7-9 CASSLGTVNSPLHF TGTGCCAGCAGCTTAGGCACGGTTAATTCACCCCTCCACTTT
few TRBJ1-1 NA TRBV6-5 CASRHNMNTEAFF TGTGCCAGCAGGCACAACATGAACACTGAAGCTTTCTTT
many TRBJ2-7 NA TRBV6-2/TRBV6-3 CASSFSGAYEQYF TGTGCCAGCAGTTTTAGCGGCGCCTACGAGCAGTACTTC
few TRBJ1-1 NA TRBV2 CASSTDRYMNTEAFF TGTGCCAGCAGTACCGACAGGTACATGAACACTGAAGCTTTCTTT
NA TRBJ1-5 NA TRBV5-8 CASSPDIGARQPQHF TGTGCCAGCAGCCCAGACATTGGGGCTCGGCAGCCCCAGCATTTT
NA TRBJ2-1 NA TRBV24-1 CATSDSLKVPTGEQFF TGTGCCACCAGTGATTCTCTTAAGGTCCCCACGGGTGAGCAGTTCTTC